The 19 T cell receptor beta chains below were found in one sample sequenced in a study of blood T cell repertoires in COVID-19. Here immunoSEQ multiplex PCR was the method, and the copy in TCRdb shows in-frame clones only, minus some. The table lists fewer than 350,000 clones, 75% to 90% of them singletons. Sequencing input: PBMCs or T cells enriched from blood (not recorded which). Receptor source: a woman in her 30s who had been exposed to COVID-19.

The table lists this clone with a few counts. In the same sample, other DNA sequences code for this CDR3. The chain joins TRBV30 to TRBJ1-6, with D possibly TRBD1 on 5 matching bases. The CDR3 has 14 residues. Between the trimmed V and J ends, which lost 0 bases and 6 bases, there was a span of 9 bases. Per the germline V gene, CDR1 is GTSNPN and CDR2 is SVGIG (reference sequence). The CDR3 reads CAWSVGQPNSPLHF. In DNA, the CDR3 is TGTGCCTGGAGTGTGGGGCAGCCTAATTCACCCCTCCACTTT.

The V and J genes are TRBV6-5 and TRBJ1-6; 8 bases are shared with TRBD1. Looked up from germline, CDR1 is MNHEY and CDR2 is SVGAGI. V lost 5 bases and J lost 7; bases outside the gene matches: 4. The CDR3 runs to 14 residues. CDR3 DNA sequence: TGTGCCAGCAGTCAGGACAGGGCGAATTCACCCCTCCACTTT. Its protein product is CASSQDRANSPLHF.

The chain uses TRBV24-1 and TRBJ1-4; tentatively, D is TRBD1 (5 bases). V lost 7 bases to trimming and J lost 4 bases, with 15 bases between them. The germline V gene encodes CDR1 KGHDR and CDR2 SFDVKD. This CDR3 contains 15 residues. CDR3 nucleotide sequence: TGTGCCACCAGCTTCCAGGGCCTTTATAATGAAAAACTGTTTTTT. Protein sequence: CATSFQGLYNEKLFF.

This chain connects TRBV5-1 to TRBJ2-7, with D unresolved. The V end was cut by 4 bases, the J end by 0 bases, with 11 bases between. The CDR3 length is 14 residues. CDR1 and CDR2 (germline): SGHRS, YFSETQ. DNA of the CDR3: TGCGCCAGCAGCGATATATGGAGCTCCTACGAGCAGTACTTC. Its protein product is CASSDIWSSYEQYF.

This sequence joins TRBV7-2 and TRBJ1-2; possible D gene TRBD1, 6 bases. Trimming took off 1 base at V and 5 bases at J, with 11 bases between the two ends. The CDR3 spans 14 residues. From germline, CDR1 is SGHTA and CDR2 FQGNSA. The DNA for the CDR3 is TGTGCCAGCAGCTTAGGGACAGCCGTTTATGGCTACACCTTC. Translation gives CASSLGTAVYGYTF.

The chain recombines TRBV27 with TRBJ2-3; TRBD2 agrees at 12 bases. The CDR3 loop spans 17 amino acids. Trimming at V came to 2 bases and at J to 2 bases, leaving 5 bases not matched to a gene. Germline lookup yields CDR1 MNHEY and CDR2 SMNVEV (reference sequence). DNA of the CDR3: TGTGCCAGCAGTTTACCTGGACTAGCGGGGCTCACAGATACGCAGTATTTT. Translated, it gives CASSLPGLAGLTDTQYF.

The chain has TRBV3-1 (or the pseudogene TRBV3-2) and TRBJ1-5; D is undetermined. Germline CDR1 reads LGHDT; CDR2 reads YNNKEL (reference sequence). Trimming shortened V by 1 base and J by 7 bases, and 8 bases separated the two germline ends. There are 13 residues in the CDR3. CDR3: CASSQGQSQPQHF. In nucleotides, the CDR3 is TGTGCCAGCAGCCAAGGGCAATCCCAGCCCCAGCATTTT.

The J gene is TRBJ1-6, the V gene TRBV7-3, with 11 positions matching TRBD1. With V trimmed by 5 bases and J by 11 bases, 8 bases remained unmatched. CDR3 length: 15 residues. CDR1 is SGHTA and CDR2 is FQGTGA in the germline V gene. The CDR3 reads CASSPSGQGVTPLHF. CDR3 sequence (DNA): TGTGCCAGCAGCCCCTCGGGACAGGGGGTGACACCCCTCCACTTT.

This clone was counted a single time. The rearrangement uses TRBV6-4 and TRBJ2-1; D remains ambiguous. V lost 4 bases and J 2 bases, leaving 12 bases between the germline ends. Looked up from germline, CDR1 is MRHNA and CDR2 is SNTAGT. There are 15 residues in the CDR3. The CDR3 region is CASSASYLAYNEQFF. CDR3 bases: TGTGCCAGCAGTGCCTCTTACTTAGCCTACAATGAGCAGTTCTTC.

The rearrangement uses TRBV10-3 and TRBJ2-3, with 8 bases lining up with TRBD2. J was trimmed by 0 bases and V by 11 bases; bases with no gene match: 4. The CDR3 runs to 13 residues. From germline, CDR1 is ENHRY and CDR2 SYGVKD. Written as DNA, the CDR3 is TGTGCCCTACGGGAGGGGAGCACAGATACGCAGTATTTT. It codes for CALREGSTDTQYF.

The CDR3 loop is CASSSDLASGVYEQYF. CDR3 nucleotides: TGTGCCAGCAGCTCGGACCTGGCTAGCGGGGTCTACGAGCAGTACTTC. V gene TRBV7-2 combines with J gene TRBJ2-7; the match to TRBD2 covers 9 bases. Germline V gene data show CDR1 as SGHTA and CDR2 as FQGNSA. V trimming: 4 bases; J trimming: 3 bases; junction bases outside the gene matches: 10. The CDR3 is made up of 16 amino acids.

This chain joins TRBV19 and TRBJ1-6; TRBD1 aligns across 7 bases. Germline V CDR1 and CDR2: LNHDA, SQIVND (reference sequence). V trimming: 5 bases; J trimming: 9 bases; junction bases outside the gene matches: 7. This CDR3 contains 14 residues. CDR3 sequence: CASSQGQRSSPLHF. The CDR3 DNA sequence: TGTGCCAGTAGTCAGGGACAGCGTTCTTCACCCCTCCACTTT.

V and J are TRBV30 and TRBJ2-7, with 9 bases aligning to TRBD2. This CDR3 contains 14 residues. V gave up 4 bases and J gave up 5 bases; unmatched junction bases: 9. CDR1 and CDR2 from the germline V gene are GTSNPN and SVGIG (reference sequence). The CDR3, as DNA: TGTGCCTGGAACCCGGGACTAGCCCCCCACGAGCAGTACTTC. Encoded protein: CAWNPGLAPHEQYF.

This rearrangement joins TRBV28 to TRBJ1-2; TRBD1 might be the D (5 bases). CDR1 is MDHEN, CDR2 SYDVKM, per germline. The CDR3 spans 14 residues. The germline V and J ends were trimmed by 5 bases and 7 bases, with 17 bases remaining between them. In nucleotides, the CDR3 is TGTGCCAGCAGTACCCAAGACAGTGGGTTTGGCTACACCTTC. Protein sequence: CASSTQDSGFGYTF.

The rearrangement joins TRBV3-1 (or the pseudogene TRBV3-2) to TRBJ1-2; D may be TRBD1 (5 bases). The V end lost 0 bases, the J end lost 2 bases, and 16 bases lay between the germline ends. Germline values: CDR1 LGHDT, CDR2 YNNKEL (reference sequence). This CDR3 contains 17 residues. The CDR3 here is CASSQDGRAGGNYGYTF. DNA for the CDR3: TGTGCCAGCAGCCAAGATGGTAGGGCGGGGGGAAACTATGGCTACACCTTC.

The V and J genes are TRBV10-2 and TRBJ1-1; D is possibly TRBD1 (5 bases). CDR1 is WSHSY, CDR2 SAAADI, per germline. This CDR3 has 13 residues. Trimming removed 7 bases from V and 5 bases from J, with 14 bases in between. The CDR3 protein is CASTTFRGTEAFF. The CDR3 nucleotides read TGCGCCAGCACCACTTTTAGGGGAACTGAAGCTTTCTTT.

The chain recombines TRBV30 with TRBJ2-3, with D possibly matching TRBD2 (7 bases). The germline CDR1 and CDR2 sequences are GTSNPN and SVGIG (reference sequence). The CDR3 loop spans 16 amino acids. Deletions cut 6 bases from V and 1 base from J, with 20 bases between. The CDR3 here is CACTDGGGIGTDTQYF. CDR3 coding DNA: TGTGCCTGCACCGATGGGGGGGGCATTGGCACAGATACGCAGTATTTT.

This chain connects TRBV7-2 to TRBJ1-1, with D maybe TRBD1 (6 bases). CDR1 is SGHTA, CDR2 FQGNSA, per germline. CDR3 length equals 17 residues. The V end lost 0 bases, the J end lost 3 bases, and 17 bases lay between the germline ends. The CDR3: CASSLAPQQGGDTEAFF. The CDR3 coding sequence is TGTGCCAGCAGCTTAGCGCCCCAACAGGGAGGGGACACTGAAGCTTTCTTT.

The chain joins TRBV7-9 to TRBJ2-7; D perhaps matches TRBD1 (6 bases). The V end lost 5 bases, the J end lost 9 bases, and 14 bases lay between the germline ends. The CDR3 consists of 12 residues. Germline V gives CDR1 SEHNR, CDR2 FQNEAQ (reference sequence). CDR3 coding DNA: TGTGCCAGCAGCCAGGGACAAGGTACGCAGTACTTC. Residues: CASSQGQGTQYF.